Listed below are T cell receptor beta chains from one sample, sequenced in a study of PD-L1 blockade in urothelial cancer. The table came from immunoSEQ multiplex PCR; TCRdb's copy has only in-frame clones and leaves some out. The top ten hold approximately 10% of the sample, which has about 90,000 clones, approximately 90% seen once. This specimen consisted of PBMCs, obtained around atezolizumab (anti-PD-L1) treatment. These TCRs come from a man in his sixties with urothelial cancer. Both conserved end residues are part of each CDR3. The D gene is left open where the match is weak. Clone size appears in some rows only: once, few, many, or a class for an expanded clone.

clone_size,j_call,v_call,d_call,cdr3_aa,cdr3_nt
few,TRBJ1-5,TRBV19,NA,CASSLEDRNNQPQHF,TGTGCCAGTAGTTTAGAGGACAGAAACAATCAGCCCCAGCATTTT
NA,TRBJ2-1,TRBV7-7,NA,CASSLDRQSNEQFF,TGTGCCAGCAGCTTAGACAGACAGAGCAATGAGCAGTTCTTC
NA,TRBJ1-5,TRBV30,NA,CAWSVRGKGNQPQHF,TGTGCCTGGAGTGTACGAGGGAAAGGCAATCAGCCCCAGCATTTT
NA,TRBJ2-1,TRBV15,TRBD2,CATSRDRTSGARSYNEQFF,TGTGCCACCAGCAGAGATCGGACTAGCGGGGCTCGCTCCTACAATGAGCAGTTCTTC
once,TRBJ2-3,TRBV4-3,TRBD2,CASSRNTGLETDTQYF,TGCGCCAGCAGCCGTAACACGGGACTAGAGACAGATACGCAGTATTTT
once,TRBJ1-4,TRBV7-9,TRBD1,CASSGTGFGKLFF,TGTGCCAGCAGCGGGACAGGGTTCGGAAAACTGTTTTTT
few,TRBJ2-2,TRBV6-1,TRBD1,CASRAGTGAGELFF,TGTGCCAGCAGAGCCGGGACAGGGGCCGGGGAGCTGTTTTTT
NA,TRBJ1-5,TRBV19,TRBD1,CASSIRGLSSNQPQHF,TGTGCCAGTAGTATCAGGGGGCTTTCGAGCAATCAGCCCCAGCATTTT
NA,TRBJ2-2,TRBV5-1,TRBD1,CASRPRTGGNTGELFF,TGCGCCAGCAGGCCAAGGACAGGGGGCAACACCGGGGAGCTGTTTTTT
NA,TRBJ2-7,TRBV27,TRBD2,CASSSMPRRGNYEQYF,TGTGCCAGCAGCTCCATGCCCCGGCGGGGGAATTACGAGCAGTACTTC
NA,TRBJ2-3,TRBV9,TRBD2,CASSVGGISTDTQYF,TGTGCCAGCAGCGTCGGGGGGATAAGCACAGATACGCAGTATTTT
NA,TRBJ2-5,TRBV4-2,TRBD2,CASSRLAGRNQETQYF,TGTGCCAGCAGCCGACTAGCGGGGAGAAACCAAGAGACCCAGTACTTC
once,TRBJ1-3,TRBV10-3,NA,CAISHGTDGNTIYF,TGTGCCATCAGCCACGGGACTGATGGAAACACCATATATTTT
once,TRBJ2-1,TRBV7-2,TRBD2,CASSTRLAGHYNEQFF,TGTGCCAGCAGCACACGACTAGCGGGACATTACAATGAGCAGTTCTTC
NA,TRBJ2-2,TRBV30,NA,CAWSVRNSGNTGELFF,TGTGCCTGGAGTGTACGAAATAGCGGTAACACCGGGGAGCTGTTTTTT
NA,TRBJ2-2,TRBV5-4,TRBD1,CASRSQGVNTGELFF,TGTGCCAGCAGGTCGCAGGGGGTAAACACCGGGGAGCTGTTTTTT
NA,TRBJ1-1,TRBV19,TRBD1,CASSGDRGRNEAFF,TGTGCCAGTAGTGGTGACAGGGGGCGTAATGAAGCTTTCTTT
NA,TRBJ2-5,TRBV4-2,NA,CASSRSEAQETQYF,TGTGCCAGCAGCCGGTCGGAGGCCCAAGAGACCCAGTACTTC
NA,TRBJ2-1,TRBV7-2,NA,CASSLGGTSNEQFF,TGTGCCAGCAGCTTGGGCGGGACCTCTAATGAGCAGTTCTTC
NA,TRBJ2-1,TRBV19,NA,CASSIHIFSYNEQFF,TGTGCCAGTAGTATACACATCTTCTCCTACAATGAGCAGTTCTTC
NA,TRBJ1-6,TRBV6-1,NA,CASSQGPNSPLHF,TGTGCCAGCAGTCAGGGGCCCAATTCACCCCTCCACTTT
NA,TRBJ1-2,TRBV25-1,TRBD1,CASSEPKQGVAGYTF,TGTGCCAGCAGTGAACCAAAACAGGGGGTTGCTGGCTACACCTTC
once,TRBJ1-5,TRBV6-1,TRBD1,CAAGDRVRQPQHF,TGTGCCGCCGGGGACAGGGTACGGCAGCCCCAGCATTTT
NA,TRBJ1-4,TRBV29-1,TRBD1,CSGQGFDEKLFF,TGCAGCGGACAGGGTTTTGATGAAAAACTGTTTTTT
once,TRBJ2-2,TRBV5-1,TRBD2,CASSPAGDSNTGELFF,TGCGCCAGCAGCCCGGCGGGGGACTCGAACACCGGGGAGCTGTTTTTT
NA,TRBJ2-1,TRBV28,TRBD2,CASRAIHSGRARTNEQFF,TGTGCCAGCAGGGCGATCCATAGCGGGAGGGCCCGAACAAATGAGCAGTTCTTC
NA,TRBJ2-1,TRBV5-1,TRBD2,CASSPGLAGGKYNEQFF,TGCGCCAGCAGCCCTGGACTAGCGGGAGGGAAATACAATGAGCAGTTCTTC
NA,TRBJ2-7,TRBV5-1,TRBD1,CASSLAGDRAYEQYF,TGCGCCAGCAGCTTGGCTGGGGACAGGGCCTACGAGCAGTACTTC
NA,TRBJ2-5,TRBV25-1,TRBD2,CASSEWTSGSGLEETQYF,TGTGCCAGCAGTGAATGGACTAGCGGGAGTGGGTTAGAAGAGACCCAGTACTTC
NA,TRBJ1-2,TRBV5-1,NA,CASSLESQGRGYTF,TGCGCCAGCAGCTTGGAATCCCAGGGCCGTGGCTACACCTTC
NA,TRBJ1-2,TRBV7-2,TRBD1,CASSSGQATDGYTF,TGTGCCAGCAGCTCCGGACAGGCGACAGATGGCTACACCTTC
NA,TRBJ1-3,TRBV9,TRBD1,CASTTQGGAGNTIYF,TGTGCCAGCACCACACAGGGGGGTGCTGGAAACACCATATATTTT
NA,TRBJ2-6,TRBV28,TRBD1,CASRGGLRSGANVLTF,TGTGCCAGCCGAGGGGGCCTGCGCTCTGGGGCCAACGTCCTGACTTTC
NA,TRBJ1-1,TRBV21-1,NA,CAGRDQGNTEAFF,TGTGCCGGGCGAGATCAGGGGAACACTGAAGCTTTCTTT
once,TRBJ1-2,TRBV2,NA,CASSELAQNYGYTF,TGTGCCAGCAGTGAACTGGCACAGAACTATGGCTACACCTTC
NA,TRBJ2-1,TRBV2,NA,CASQLEDEQFF,TGTGCCAGTCAACTAGAAGACGAGCAGTTCTTC
NA,TRBJ2-3,TRBV7-3,TRBD1,CASSRETAGTGGWDTQYF,TGTGCCAGCAGCCGAGAGACAGCCGGGACAGGGGGCTGGGATACGCAGTATTTT
NA,TRBJ2-5,TRBV7-2,TRBD1,CASRPTGEETQYF,TGTGCCAGCAGGCCGACAGGGGAAGAGACCCAGTACTTC
NA,TRBJ2-1,TRBV11-2,TRBD1,CASSLEGQIFNEQFF,TGTGCCAGCAGCTTAGAGGGACAGATTTTCAATGAGCAGTTCTTC
once,TRBJ2-1,TRBV7-8,NA,CASSLAGDAVEQFF,TGTGCCAGCAGCTTAGCGGGAGATGCGGTGGAGCAGTTCTTC
once,TRBJ2-7,TRBV27,NA,CASSETQGWEQYF,TGTGCCAGCAGCGAAACTCAGGGGTGGGAGCAGTACTTC